The 3 T cell receptor beta chains in this list originate from one sample, sequenced in a study of CD8 T cells in ankylosing spondylitis (dated by TCRdb to about 2017). Their specific antigens are unknown. What the research found in general, with its limitations: Blood from ankylosing spondylitis patients appeared to be characterized by a TCR beta motif made up of under ten highly homologous amino acid variants.

The receptor library was made with 5' RACE. For sequencing, an Illumina HiSeq 2500 was employed. TCRdb's own reprocessing of the public reads used fastp at Q25 and MiXCR and kept productive beta chains. Records with the same CDR3 protein are collapsed into one entry carrying the most frequent genes and DNA. The sample table lists roughly 700,000 distinct CDR3 sequences, around 17% of them with a count of one. The ten most abundant clones make up around 19% of the sample. Sequencing was performed on blood, either unsorted or a sorted T cell fraction (not recorded which). These receptors were taken from a male donor with ankylosing spondylitis.

V usage is TRBV20-1 and J usage is TRBJ1-2, with D uncertain. The CDR3 spans 12 residues. The germline CDR1 and CDR2 sequences are DFQATT and SNEGSKA (reference sequence). Between the trimmed V and J ends, which lost 3 bases and 2 bases, there was a span of 7 bases. The CDR3 sequence: CSASSSNYGYTF. For the CDR3, the DNA is TGCAGTGCTAGTTCGTCAAACTATGGCTACACCTTC.

This clonotype was seen more than once but under ten times. This sequence joins TRBV6-2 or TRBV6-3 and TRBJ2-3; TRBD1 matches 10 bases. The ends lost 5 bases at V and 1 base at J; junction bases unmatched: 6. From germline, CDR1 is MNHEY and CDR2 SVGEGT. The CDR3 length is 16 residues. In DNA form, the CDR3 reads TGTGCCAGCAGTCAAAGACAGGGGGCAGGCACAGATACGCAGTATTTT. Its translation is CASSQRQGAGTDTQYF.

In its sample, this clonotype was seen a few times. The rearrangement uses TRBV30 and TRBJ2-3; D remains ambiguous. This CDR3 has 11 residues. V was cut by 0 bases and J by 12 bases, with 10 bases left in between. CDR1 is GTSNPN and CDR2 is SVGIG in the germline V gene (reference sequence). This CDR3 is CAWSVGSVQYF. As DNA, the CDR3 is TGTGCCTGGAGTGTCGGGTCCGTCCAGTATTTT.